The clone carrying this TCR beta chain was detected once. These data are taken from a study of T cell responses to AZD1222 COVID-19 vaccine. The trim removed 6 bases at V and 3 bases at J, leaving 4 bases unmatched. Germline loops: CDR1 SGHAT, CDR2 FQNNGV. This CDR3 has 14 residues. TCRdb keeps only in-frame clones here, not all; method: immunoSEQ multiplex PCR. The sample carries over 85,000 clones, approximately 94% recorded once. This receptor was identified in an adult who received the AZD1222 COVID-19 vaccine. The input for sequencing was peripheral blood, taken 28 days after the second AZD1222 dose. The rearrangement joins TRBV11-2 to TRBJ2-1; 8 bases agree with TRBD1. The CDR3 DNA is TGTGCCAGCAGTCGGACAGGGCTCTACAATGAGCAGTTCTTC. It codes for CASSRTGLYNEQFF. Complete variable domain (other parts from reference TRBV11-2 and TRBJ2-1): EAGVAQSPRYKIIEKRQSVAFWCNPISGHATLYWYQQILGQGPKLLIQFQNNGVVDDSQLPKDRFSAERLKGVDSTLKIQPAKLEDSAVYLCASSRTGLYNEQFFGPGTRLTVL.